This TCR beta chain was identified during a study of T-cell reconstitution after alpha-beta-depleted transplantation in children. The length of the CDR3 is 18 residues. The V gene end was trimmed by 5 bases and the J gene end by 5 bases; junction bases not matched to a gene: 14. A TCRbeta library incorporating unique molecular identifiers was prepared. TCRdb reprocessed the PCR reads with MiXCR, giving one entry per CDR3 protein. The top ten hold roughly 3% of the sample, which has over 150,000 distinct CDR3 sequences, about 6.4% seen once. The chain couples TRBV12-3 or TRBV12-4 to TRBJ2-5, with 13 bases aligning to TRBD2. The specimen was PBMCs from the stem cell graft donor, collected from the stem cell graft. The sequence came from a human donor who donated a stem cell graft to a child with Wiskott-Aldrich syndrome. CDR3 in amino acids: CASSAPGTSGTWGETQYF. Written as DNA, the CDR3 is TGTGCCAGCAGTGCCCCCGGGACTAGCGGGACTTGGGGTGAGACCCAGTACTTC.